Following are 27 T cell receptor beta chains from one sample sequenced in a study of T cells in tumors after PD-1 blockade. Some clones are missing from TCRdb's copy, which holds only in-frame ones; the method was immunoSEQ multiplex PCR. The data hold around 50,000 clones, with 65% to 85% observed a single time. This material consisted of PBMCs, taken before anti-PD-1 therapy. These receptors originate from a human donor with advanced basal cell or squamous cell carcinoma (not recorded which).

By its share, this clone is medium-sized (0.01 to 0.1%). CDR3 residues: CASSPTGWQPQHF. In DNA form, the CDR3 reads TGTGCCAGCAGTCCGACAGGGTGGCAGCCCCAGCATTTT. The chain has TRBV27 and TRBJ1-5; 7 nucleotides line up with TRBD1. The CDR3 sequence is 13 residues long. V lost 5 bases to trimming and J lost 7 bases; unmatched junction nucleotides: 5. The germline gives CDR1 MNHEY, CDR2 SMNVEV (reference sequence).

Written as DNA, the CDR3 is TGTGCCAGTAGCTTACGCAGCGGCAATGAGCAGTTCTTC. Translated: CASSLRSGNEQFF. The chain joins TRBV19 to TRBJ2-1, with D tentatively TRBD2 (5 bases). The germline V and J ends were trimmed by 6 bases and 6 bases, with 12 bases remaining between them. CDR3 length equals 13 residues. Germline V gene lookup returns CDR1 LNHDA and CDR2 SQIVND (reference sequence).

The chain uses TRBV19 and TRBJ2-1; 12 bases are a match to TRBD1. Trimming cost V 4 bases and J 14 bases; bases outside gene matches: 18. The CDR3 contains 17 residues. From germline, CDR1 is LNHDA and CDR2 SQIVND (reference sequence). CDR3 sequence reads: CASSTAITGTGGVIKFF. The CDR3 DNA reads TGTGCCAGTAGTACTGCAATTACCGGGACAGGGGGCGTAATCAAGTTCTTC.

V is TRBV4-2 and J is TRBJ1-2; no reliable D call. The CDR3 is 15 residues long. Trimming pared 3 bases from V and 6 bases from J, leaving 17 bases between. Germline V gene data show CDR1 as LGHNA and CDR2 as YNFKEQ. Here the CDR3 DNA reads TGTGCCAGCAGCCAGGCTCCGGGCAGGTGGGATGGCTACACCTTC. Amino acids: CASSQAPGRWDGYTF.

The genes are TRBV4-1 and TRBJ1-2, with 7 bases that match TRBD1. The germline gives CDR1 MGHRA, CDR2 YSYEKL. Trimming cost V 1 base and J 8 bases; bases outside gene matches: 10. This CDR3 spans 15 amino acids. The DNA of the CDR3 is TGCGCCAGCAGCCAAGCCAGACAGGGTCGGGGAGGCTACACCTTC. Protein sequence: CASSQARQGRGGYTF.

The V and J genes are TRBV12-3 or TRBV12-4 and TRBJ2-1; no firm D call. This CDR3 spans 13 amino acids. The V end lost 7 bases, the J end lost 3 bases, and 10 bases lay between the germline ends. The CDR3 region is CASTPVSYNEQFF. Written as DNA, the CDR3 is TGTGCCAGCACCCCTGTCAGCTACAATGAGCAGTTCTTC.

This clone appeared a single time. The chain employs TRBV19 and TRBJ2-5, with 9 bases lining up with TRBD2. The CDR3 length is 15 residues. Germline loops: CDR1 LNHDA, CDR2 SQIVND (reference sequence). J lost 1 base, V lost 2 bases, and 2 bases had no gene match. In nucleotides, the CDR3 is TGTGCCAGTAGTATAACAGCGGGGGGCCAAGAGACCCAGTACTTC. This sequence encodes CASSITAGGQETQYF.

V usage is TRBV3-1 (or the pseudogene TRBV3-2) and J usage is TRBJ2-4, with D perhaps matching TRBD1 or TRBD2 (5 bases each). This CDR3 contains 14 residues. V was cut by 3 bases and J by 6 bases, with 12 bases left in between. Germline CDR1 reads LGHDT; CDR2 reads YNNKEL (reference sequence). The CDR3 bases are TGTGCCAGCAGCCAGTCACGGGGCTTAAACATTCAGTACTTC. It codes for CASSQSRGLNIQYF.

The chain employs TRBV24-1 and TRBJ2-1; 7 bases are a match to TRBD2. J gave up 10 bases and V 4 bases, and 9 bases lay outside the gene matches. Germline values: CDR1 KGHDR, CDR2 SFDVKD. The CDR3 extends over 14 amino acids. The CDR3 DNA reads as TGTGCCACCAGTGACCAGGGAGGGCCGACAGAGCAGTTCTTC. The encoded protein is CATSDQGGPTEQFF.

J is TRBJ1-5 and V is TRBV28; the D gene is possibly TRBD1 (5 bases). CDR1 is MDHEN and CDR2 is SYDVKM in the germline V gene. This CDR3 has 17 amino acids. V was trimmed by 5 bases and J by 0 bases, leaving 17 bases between them. The CDR3 nucleotides read TGTGCCAGCAGTGGGACCTTCAGCGTTTATAGCAATCAGCCCCAGCATTTT. This gives the protein CASSGTFSVYSNQPQHF.

V is TRBV15 and J is TRBJ2-7; TRBD2 agrees at 14 bases. CDR3 length: 18 residues. Unmatched junction bases numbered 9, after V lost 1 base and J lost 4 bases. Germline loops: CDR1 LNHNV, CDR2 YYDKDF (reference sequence). CDR3 sequence reads: CATSRGLAGGPYQYEQYF. The CDR3 DNA reads as TGTGCCACCAGCAGAGGACTAGCGGGAGGGCCCTATCAGTACGAGCAGTACTTC.

V usage is TRBV5-1 and J usage is TRBJ2-5, with 9 nucleotides matching TRBD1. V was clipped by 4 bases and J by 4 bases; unmatched bases: 11. This CDR3 spans 16 amino acids. CDR1 is SGHRS and CDR2 is YFSETQ in the germline V gene. Written as DNA, the CDR3 is TGCGCCAGCAGCGCCGGGACAGGGAGAGAGGTAGAGACCCAGTACTTC. This codes for CASSAGTGREVETQYF.

This clone was found a few times. The genes are TRBV6-5 and TRBJ1-1, with 7 bases matching TRBD1. Germline CDR1 and CDR2: MNHEY and SVGAGI. The CDR3 runs 15 residues. The V segment lost 7 bases and the J segment 2 bases; nucleotides outside the gene matches: 10. The DNA for the CDR3 is TGTGCCAGCAATCCGACCCGGACAGGAAACACTGAAGCTTTCTTT. Residues: CASNPTRTGNTEAFF.

The chain carries TRBV14 and TRBJ1-2; TRBD1 might be the D (6 bases). CDR1 is SGHDN, CDR2 FVKESK, per germline. Trimming stripped 4 bases from V and 4 bases from J, with 19 bases between. The CDR3 totals 16 residues. In nucleotides, the CDR3 is TGTGCCAGCAGCCCCCTCCGGGGGGGGCCTACCTATGGCTACACCTTC. This gives the protein CASSPLRGGPTYGYTF.

The rearrangement uses TRBV5-1 and TRBJ2-3; the D gene is possibly TRBD1 (6 bases). V lost 0 bases and J lost 0, with 8 bases in between. Germline assignment: CDR1 SGHRS and CDR2 YFSETQ. CDR3 size: 15 residues. Written as DNA, the CDR3 is TGCGCCAGCAGCTTGGTACAGGGTAGCACAGATACGCAGTATTTT. Its translation: CASSLVQGSTDTQYF.

V and J are TRBV2 and TRBJ2-7; a possible D gene is TRBD2 (7 bases). V gave up 6 bases and J gave up 1 base, with 16 bases separating them. Germline V CDR1 and CDR2: SNHLY, FYNNEI. The CDR3 length is 15 residues. The CDR3: CASRGTGRGSYEQYF. The CDR3, as DNA: TGTGCCAGCAGAGGAACAGGGAGGGGATCCTACGAGCAGTACTTC. Full variable domain (remainder filled in from reference TRBV2 and TRBJ2-7): EPEVTQTPSHQVTQMGQEVILRCVPISNHLYFYWYRQILGQKVEFLVSFYNNEISEKSEIFDDQFSVERPDGSNFTLKIRSTKLEDSAMYFCASRGTGRGSYEQYFGPGTRLTVT.

CDR3 region: CASSSQGSGNTIYF. CDR3 DNA sequence: TGCGCCAGCAGCTCACAAGGCTCTGGAAACACCATATATTTT. The V gene is TRBV5-1, the J gene TRBJ1-3; D gene ambiguous. There are 14 residues in the CDR3. V was pared by 3 bases and J by 0 bases, with 7 bases between. CDR1 SGHRS and CDR2 YFSETQ come from the germline V gene.

This chain joins TRBV5-1 and TRBJ2-5, with TRBD1 as a possible D gene (5 bases). V was cut by 1 base and J by 4 bases, with 11 bases left in between. Per germline, CDR1 SGHRS and CDR2 YFSETQ. The CDR3 length is 14 residues. Here the CDR3 reads CASSLQGRGETQYF. The CDR3 DNA reads as TGCGCCAGCAGCTTGCAGGGTAGGGGAGAGACCCAGTACTTC.

This chain uses TRBV2 with TRBJ2-5; 8 nucleotides agree with TRBD2. The CDR3 has 15 amino acids. V lost 9 bases to trimming and J lost 4 bases; unmatched junction nucleotides: 13. Germline V gives CDR1 SNHLY, CDR2 FYNNEI. The CDR3 sequence is CASGYREGYGETQYF. CDR3 DNA: TGTGCCAGTGGGTACCGGGAGGGATATGGAGAGACCCAGTACTTC.

This chain uses TRBV28 with TRBJ2-1; possibly TRBD1 or TRBD2 for D (6 bases each). Germline V CDR1 and CDR2: MDHEN, SYDVKM. V was shortened by 5 bases and J by 0 bases, with 20 bases between the two germline ends. This CDR3 region has 18 residues. The CDR3 DNA sequence: TGTGCCAGCAGTAGGGGGGATGATTGGCGGCGCTCCTACAATGAGCAGTTCTTC. It translates to CASSRGDDWRRSYNEQFF.

The chain joins TRBV9 to TRBJ1-6, with a tentative D call TRBD1 (5 bases). The CDR3 consists of 15 residues. Trimming pared 10 bases from V and 5 bases from J, leaving 19 bases between. Per the germline V gene, CDR1 is SGDLS and CDR2 is YYNGEE. The CDR3: CARYGSRGNNSPLHF. In nucleotides, the CDR3 is TGTGCCCGCTATGGCAGCCGGGGGAATAATTCACCCCTCCACTTT.

V and J are TRBV18 and TRBJ2-7; the match to TRBD2 covers 7 bases. Per the germline V gene, CDR1 is KGHSH and CDR2 is LQKENI. The CDR3 is 15 residues long. V trimming: 6 bases; J trimming: 3 bases; junction bases outside the gene matches: 11. DNA for the CDR3: TGTGCCAGCTCCCGACGTAGCGGGTCAAACTACGAGCAGTACTTC. The encoded protein is CASSRRSGSNYEQYF. The whole variable domain, remainder taken from reference TRBV18 and TRBJ2-7, is NAGVMQNPRHLVRRRGQEARLRCSPMKGHSHVYWYRQLPEEGLKFMVYLQKENIIDESGMPKERFSAEFPKEGPSILRIQQVVRGDSAAYFCASSRRSGSNYEQYFGPGTRLTVT.

The chain is built from TRBV15 and TRBJ2-1; D unresolved. The germline V gene encodes CDR1 LNHNV and CDR2 YYDKDF (reference sequence). Trimming cost V 8 bases and J 8 bases, with 13 bases left between them. The CDR3 sequence is 12 residues long. This chain's CDR3 is CATGRYGDEQFF. The CDR3 DNA reads as TGTGCCACCGGTAGATACGGCGATGAGCAGTTCTTC.

The chain employs TRBV18 and TRBJ2-1; no firm D call. Between the trimmed V and J ends, which lost 6 bases and 0 bases, there was a span of 12 bases. The CDR3 consists of 15 residues. From germline, CDR1 is KGHSH and CDR2 LQKENI. The CDR3 DNA follows: TGTGCCAGCTCCGCGATCGGATACTCCTACAATGAGCAGTTCTTC. It codes for CASSAIGYSYNEQFF.

This clone was recorded a few times. The chain has TRBV7-2 and TRBJ1-6; no clear D. The CDR3 is made up of 14 amino acids. The germline V gene encodes CDR1 SGHTA and CDR2 FQGNSA. V lost 8 bases to trimming and J lost 8 bases, with 16 bases between them. The CDR3 spells CASRWSGSYSPLHF. CDR3 in DNA: TGTGCCAGCCGATGGTCGGGGTCTTATTCACCCCTCCACTTT. The full variable domain, its missing parts supplied by reference TRBV7-2 and TRBJ1-6, is GAGVSQSPSNKVTEKGKDVELRCDPISGHTALYWYRQSLGQGLEFLIYFQGNSAPDKSGLPSDRFSAERTGGSVSTLTIQRTQQEDSAVYLCASRWSGSYSPLHFGNGTRLTVT.

DNA for the CDR3: TGTGCCAGCAGTTTGGAGAGTTACGGAAATCAGCCCCAGCATTTT. Translation gives CASSLESYGNQPQHF. V gene TRBV2 combines with J gene TRBJ1-5, with unresolved D. CDR1 and CDR2 from the germline V gene are SNHLY and FYNNEI. Deletions cut 5 bases from V and 4 bases from J, with 15 bases between. The CDR3 is 15 amino acids.

This clone has only a few counts. The chain's CDR3 is CASSLELGMGEQYF. The DNA for the CDR3 is TGCGCCAGCAGCTTGGAACTGGGGATGGGTGAGCAGTACTTC. The chain employs TRBV5-1 and TRBJ2-7, with D hard to call. CDR1 SGHRS and CDR2 YFSETQ come from the germline V gene. Trimming cost V 0 bases and J 7 bases, with 14 bases left between them. The CDR3 sequence is 14 residues long.